This T cell receptor beta chain was observed in a study of CD4 T cells in relation to SARS-CoV-2 and coronaviruses. Overall study context: Crossreactive spike epitopes shared across donors were mapped to their HLA restriction. Study results and caveats: Each donor contributed either pre-pandemic or post-infection samples, not both.

A word on this clone: Its specificity is not known.

The V gene end was trimmed by 0 bases and the J gene end by 0 bases; junction bases not matched to a gene: 11. The CDR3 is 19 amino acids. In germline, CDR1 is SGHRS, CDR2 YFSETQ. Sequencing used immunoSEQ multiplex PCR; TCRdb keeps in-frame clones, though not all of them. Of 60,000 or so clones listed, about 94% are singletons. The unexposed donors gave CD4+ T cells in about 2010-2019, prior to COVID-19. The chain combines TRBV5-1 with TRBJ2-7; 11 bases are a match to TRBD2. Sample: naive CD4+ T cells from PBMCs. Described subset: naive CD4+ T cells isolated by negative enrichment. This receptor was obtained from a human donor in good health. The CDR3 loop reads CASSLAPGLAEISSYEQYF. CDR3 DNA: TGCGCCAGCAGCTTGGCTCCGGGACTAGCGGAAATAAGCTCCTACGAGCAGTACTTC.